This entry features one T cell receptor (beta chain) sequence. Its antigen is unknown. No qualities accompany the bases; no much larger clone lies one base away. The cohort was made up of roughly 670 healthy bone marrow donors. All cohort members were sampled while nominally healthy, although unrecorded immune exposures were likely present. The donor tested CMV seropositive and was one of the 289 seropositive cohort members. A peripheral blood sample was collected from each donor, and TCR beta sequencing was performed on peripheral blood mononuclear cells. The Qiagen DNeasy Blood Extraction Kit was used to extract genomic DNA from the blood cell samples. The CDR3 runs 14 residues from the cysteine to the phenylalanine. This entry keeps only the CDR3 DNA: 42 bases, framed from base 1. V lost 3 bases and J lost 4 bases; the stretch between them is 11 bases long. The germline V gene (reference sequence) provides CDR1 MNHEY and CDR2 SMNVEV.

The data were obtained in a study of cytomegalovirus exposure and HLA in healthy donors (dated by TCRdb to the late 2010s). For the wider study: An earlier analysis of roughly 630 of the donors reported approximately 270 Gb of sequence data and approximately 110 million unique TCR beta sequences from about 200 million T cells. An early release that covered approximately 600 HLA-typed donors contained about 300 gigabases of sequencing data and around 85 million unique TCR sequences. Of the approximately 400 genotyped donors, about 80% fell in the genetic ancestry cluster associated with self-reported Caucasian donors. The study was designed to test whether signatures of past pathogen exposure could be identified by cataloging public T cell receptors. The study profiled the T cell repertoires of under 700 subjects by immunosequencing and related them to cytomegalovirus serostatus. Along with the approximately 700-subject first cohort, a separate validation cohort of over a hundred different subjects was used. To predict cytomegalovirus infection status, the study brought together high-throughput TCR immunosequencing, statistical association of individual TCRs with disease status, and machine learning. A later analysis re-analyzed previously published TCR beta repertoires from 666 donors and added high-resolution HLA genotyping to study TCR occurrence patterns. Rather than using new phenotypic data, the later analysis identified candidate immune exposures from TCR beta sequences and from how often those sequences occurred across donors. An earlier analysis of about 600 of the donors used high-throughput TCR beta sequencing to judge whether each TCR beta V gene segment behaved as functional or pseudogenic. Donor age, sex, ethnicity and CMV serostatus were compiled alongside the repertoire data. Genome-wide SNP genotypes for about 65% of the 666 donors were used in a later genetic analysis, which treated that subset as a discovery cohort. Every repertoire in the discovery cohort had been generated on one and the same sequencing platform. HLA typing included class I and class II loci at four-digit resolution. Typing coverage varied by locus: about 629-630 donors for A, B, C, DRB1 and DQB1; approximately 520 for DQA1; approximately 610 for DPA1; fewer than 480 for DPB1. A handful of DR-DQ haplotypes were handled as single units for association and clustering because linkage in the cohort was strong. Among about 370 genotyped donors of the cohort, an average of roughly 230,000 unique TCR beta nucleotide sequences was sequenced per donor, of which about 20% were non-productive. Points the paper makes about the study in general: In a later analysis, the rate of TCR association differed among HLA loci, with DRB1 alleles having the most associated TCRs and HLA-C alleles having the fewest. Linkage disequilibrium might explain the correlated functional status among segregating V segments, but an unknown experimental factor could not be ruled out. Only TCR beta chains were sequenced in this cohort, and the absence of alpha or paired-chain data limited detectable features. The presence/absence analyses assumed that sequencing depth was roughly uniform across donors, and that assumption may not be true. Immune exposure information for the cohort was limited to CMV serostatus. Some IMGT-functional V segments, including TRBV6-2 and TRBV6-3, could not be distinguished by the 87-base-pair reads and were therefore excluded. A cluster of highly shared sequence variants was judged likely to represent a technical artifact of the sequencing pipeline. Several of the top co-occurrence clusters appeared to be linked to parvovirus B19, influenza, CMV and Epstein-Barr virus, according to a later analysis. A further reported finding was that TCR beta sequences accurately predicted the HLA-A and HLA-B alleles for most subjects in the first cohort. A later genetic analysis reported fewer N-insertions in productive TCRs among donors in an Asian-associated ancestry cluster than the 666-donor mean. The earlier analysis of 587 of the donors excluded approximately 15 rarely observed V segments, including chromosome 9 orphons, because counts were too low. In an earlier analysis of more than 500 of the donors, most TCR beta V segments appeared in productive rearrangements about 87% or about 30% of the time, broadly matching IMGT annotations. In a later analysis, most CMV-associated TCR beta chains were found to appear HLA-restricted, with HLA associations seemingly driven largely by CMV exposure. A later genetic analysis associated a missense DCLRE1C variant with V-gene and J-gene trimming of TCR beta chains, and an independent cohort replicated the association. A later analysis found that HLA-associated TCR beta chains were more clonally expanded and had lower generation probabilities than equally common non-associated chains. When HLA alleles, especially DR and DQ, strongly co-occurred, attributing TCR associations to individual alleles was difficult. Most TCR sequences were seen in very few donors, while some public TCRs were found in many individuals. HLA typing was unavailable for some donors at each locus, so association tests used only the typed subset. The authors suggested that the approach could potentially be extended to other disease states and immunological phenotypes. A total of about 180 TCR beta chains were listed by the study as associated with cytomegalovirus. The classifier was reported to diagnose cytomegalovirus status with high specificity and sensitivity in both the original and validation cohorts. Specific HLA alleles were associated with over 15,000 TCR beta sequences at a false discovery rate of 0.05 in a later analysis. In vitro tests confirmed that a few of the cytomegalovirus-associated TCR beta chains recognize cytomegalovirus antigens.

The receptor library was made with the immunoSEQ multiplex PCR assay. For the multiplex PCR, a mixture combining 60 forward primers for TCR Vbeta segments and 13 reverse primers for TCR Jbeta segments was used. The CDR3 region of rearranged TCR beta genes was amplified from genomic DNA with a multiplex PCR assay. The Illumina HiSeq System was used to sequence the amplified TCR beta libraries as 87-base-pair reads. In the original analysis: Across the 500 to 750 repertoires, a later analysis counted 80 million or so unique TCR beta chains, approximately 10 million of which were shared by at least two donors. To remove PCR and sequencing errors, raw reads were error-corrected and collapsed into unique sequences using a nearest-neighbor algorithm that merged closely related sequences. CDR3 sequences were aligned to IMGT reference sequences to assign V, D and J gene segments. For a sequence to be retained, a match of at least six nucleotides was required to both a V gene segment and a J gene segment. A rearrangement was called productive if the CDR3 had no stop codons and remained in frame with V and J, and every other rearrangement was called non-productive. Following IMGT convention, CDR3 was defined as the stretch from the second conserved V-encoded cysteine up to the conserved J-encoded phenylalanine. Sequences without an unambiguous match to a single V gene segment were excluded from the earlier analysis of a few hundred of the donors. An earlier analysis of 450 to 650 of the donors called V segments functional above 56.7% productive rearrangements and segregating when the between-donor standard deviation exceeded 5%. A statistical classification framework was developed to diagnose cytomegalovirus status using the catalog of TCR beta chain sequences. A later analysis assigned V and J genes by comparing TCR nucleotide sequences with IMGT/GENE-DB human TR gene sequences. The TCRdist pipeline was used in a later analysis to assign CDR3 sequences and most-parsimonious VDJ recombination scenarios. In a later analysis, each TCR beta chain was defined by its CDR3 amino acid sequence together with its V-gene family, and reads without a unique V-gene family were excluded. A later analysis removed 592 highly shared, low-generation-probability nucleotide sequences to deal with suspected cross-contamination and a sequencing artifact. For each public chain, a later analysis derived a clonal expansion index from normalized ranks of inferred template counts within each repertoire. Generation probabilities in a later analysis came from a VDJ recombination model fitted to out-of-frame rearrangements, and those results were checked against IGoR. In a later analysis, TCR-TCR, TCR-HLA and TCR-CMV co-occurrence was scored with hypergeometric tests, and a repertoire-size bias correction was applied to TCR pairs. To estimate false discovery rates, a later analysis permuted the HLA or CMV assignments 20 times. In a later analysis, co-occurring TCRs were grouped using DBSCAN, and TCRdist sequence similarity was added for clustering within HLA-allele-positive subsets. For co-occurrence clustering, repertoires with fewer than 30,000 or more than 120,000 public chains were excluded, along with four or five repertoires with anomalous nucleotide sharing. What TCRdb holds here is the immuneACCESS table cut down to in-frame rearrangements. Part of the clones is not present; checked against another copy, under half of the missing clones reflect an unresolved V gene, and the others are unexplained. V and J calls and clone size follow that table, whereas D and trimming were derived from the DNA. Recorded for this sample are 95,000 to 150,000 clones; 80% of them occurred a single time. The ten largest clones represent approximately 8.8% of the sample.

The sequence was collected from a female donor in good health and CMV-seropositive. The receptor chain draws on TRBV27 and TRBJ2-3; TRBD1 is possibly the D segment (6 matching bases). Material for sequencing was PBMCs. CDR3 loop: CASSLQGMADTQYF. The DNA is as follows: TGTGCCAGCAGTTTGCAGGGGATGGCAGATACGCAGTATTTT.